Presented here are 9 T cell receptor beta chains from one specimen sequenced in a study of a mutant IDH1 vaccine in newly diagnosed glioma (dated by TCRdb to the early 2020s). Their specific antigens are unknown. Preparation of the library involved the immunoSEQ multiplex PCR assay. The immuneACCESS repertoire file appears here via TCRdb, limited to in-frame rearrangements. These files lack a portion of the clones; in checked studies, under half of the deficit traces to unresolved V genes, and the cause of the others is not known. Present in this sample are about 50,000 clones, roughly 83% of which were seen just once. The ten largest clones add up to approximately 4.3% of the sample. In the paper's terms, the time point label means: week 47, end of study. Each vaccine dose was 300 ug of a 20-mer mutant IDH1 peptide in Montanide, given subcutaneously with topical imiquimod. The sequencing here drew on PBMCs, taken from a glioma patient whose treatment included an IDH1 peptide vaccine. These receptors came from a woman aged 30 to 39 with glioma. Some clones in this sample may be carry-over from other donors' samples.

This chain's CDR3 is CASRPGTSGRRETQYF. DNA for the CDR3: TGTGCCAGCAGACCCGGGACTAGCGGGAGACGGGAGACCCAGTACTTC. The V gene is TRBV2, the J gene TRBJ2-5; 14 nucleotides agree with TRBD2. The CDR3 loop spans 16 amino acids. The V segment lost 6 bases and the J segment 5 bases; nucleotides outside the gene matches: 8. CDR1 is SNHLY, CDR2 FYNNEI, per germline.

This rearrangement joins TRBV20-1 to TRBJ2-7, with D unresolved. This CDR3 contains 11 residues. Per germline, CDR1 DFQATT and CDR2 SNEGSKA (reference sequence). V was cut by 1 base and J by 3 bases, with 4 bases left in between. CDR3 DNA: TGCAGTGCTAGAGTAAACTACGAGCAGTACTTC. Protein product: CSARVNYEQYF.

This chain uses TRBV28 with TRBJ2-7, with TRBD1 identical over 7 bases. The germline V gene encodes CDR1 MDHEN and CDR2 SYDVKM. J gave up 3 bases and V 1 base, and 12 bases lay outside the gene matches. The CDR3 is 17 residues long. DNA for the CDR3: TGTGCCAGCAGTTTATCCCTCGCTAGGGGGCTAGGCTACGAGCAGTACTTC. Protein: CASSLSLARGLGYEQYF. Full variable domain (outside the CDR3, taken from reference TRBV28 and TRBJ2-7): DVKVTQSSRYLVKRTGEKVFLECVQDMDHENMFWYRQDPGLGLRLIYFSYDVKMKEKGDIPEGYSVSREKKERFSLILESASTNQTSMYLCASSLSLARGLGYEQYFGPGTRLTVT.

CDR3 amino acids: CASKSLADYNEQFF. The CDR3 coding sequence is TGTGCCAGCAAGTCGCTAGCGGATTACAATGAGCAGTTCTTC. V usage is TRBV4-2 and J usage is TRBJ2-1, with 7 bases fitting TRBD2. Germline V gives CDR1 LGHNA, CDR2 YNFKEQ. The CDR3 extends over 14 amino acids. J was trimmed by 4 bases and V by 7 bases; bases with no gene match: 7.

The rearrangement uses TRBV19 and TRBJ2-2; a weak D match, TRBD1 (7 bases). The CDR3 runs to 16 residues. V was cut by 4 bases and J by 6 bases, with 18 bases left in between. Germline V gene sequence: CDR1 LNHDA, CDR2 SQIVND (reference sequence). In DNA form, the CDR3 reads TGTGCCAGTAGTAGGAGCGGAGGGGGCGCACCCGGGGAGCTGTTTTTT. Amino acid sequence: CASSRSGGGAPGELFF.

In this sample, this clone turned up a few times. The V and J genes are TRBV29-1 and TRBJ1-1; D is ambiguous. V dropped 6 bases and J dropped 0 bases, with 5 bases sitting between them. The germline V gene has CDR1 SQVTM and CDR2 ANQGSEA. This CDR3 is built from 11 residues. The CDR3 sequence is CSVLMNTEAFF. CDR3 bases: TGCAGCGTCCTGATGAACACTGAAGCTTTCTTT.

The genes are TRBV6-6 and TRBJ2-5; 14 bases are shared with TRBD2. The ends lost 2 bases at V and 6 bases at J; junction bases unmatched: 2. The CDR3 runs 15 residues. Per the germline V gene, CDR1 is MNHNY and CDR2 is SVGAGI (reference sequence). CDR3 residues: CASSYGTSGSKTQYF. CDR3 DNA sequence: TGTGCCAGCAGTTACGGGACTAGCGGGAGTAAGACCCAGTACTTC.

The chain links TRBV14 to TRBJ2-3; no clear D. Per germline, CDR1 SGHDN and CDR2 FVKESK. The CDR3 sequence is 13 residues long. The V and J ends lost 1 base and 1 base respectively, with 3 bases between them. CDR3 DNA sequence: TGTGCCAGCAGCCAAGCCGGCACAGATACGCAGTATTTT. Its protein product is CASSQAGTDTQYF.

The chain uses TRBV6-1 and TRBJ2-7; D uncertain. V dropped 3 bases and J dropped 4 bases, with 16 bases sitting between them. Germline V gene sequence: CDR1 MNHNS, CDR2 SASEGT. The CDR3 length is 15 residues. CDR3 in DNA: TGTGCCAGCAGTGATCGGTCAGCTAATCTGTACGAGCAGTACTTC. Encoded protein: CASSDRSANLYEQYF.